Listed below are T cell receptor beta chains from one sample, sequenced in a study of identifying expanded T cells in peripheral blood. Produced via immunoSEQ multiplex PCR; TCRdb's table is partial and in-frame only. The profile shows 85,000 to 95,000 clones, around nine tenths of them singletons. The sequencing input was blood. The source is a person aged 18 to 70 in good health. CDR3s include the opening cysteine and the closing phenylalanine or tryptophan. The D gene is left open where the match is weak. The size entry is marked missing in some rows and otherwise reads once, few, many or a size class.

J gene | D gene | clone size | V gene | CDR3 protein | CDR3 DNA
TRBJ1-6 | - | once | TRBV28 | CASSLYGDMRNSPLHF | TGTGCCAGCAGCCTATATGGGGACATGCGAAATTCACCCCTCCACTTT
TRBJ1-6 | TRBD1 | few | TRBV4-2 | CASSARDRVKLGSPLHF | TGTGCCAGCAGCGCCCGGGACAGGGTCAAATTAGGTTCACCCCTCCACTTT
TRBJ2-7 | TRBD1 | - | TRBV5-1 | CASSPRGRPDEQYF | TGCGCCAGCAGCCCCAGGGGGCGACCCGACGAGCAGTACTTC
TRBJ2-1 | - | - | TRBV18 | CASSPPTTRLRDNEQFF | TGTGCCAGCTCACCACCCACAACGAGACTCAGGGACAATGAGCAGTTCTTC
TRBJ1-1 | - | - | TRBV5-5 | CASSLDRDTEAFF | TGTGCCAGCAGCTTGGACAGGGACACTGAAGCTTTCTTT
TRBJ2-7 | - | once | TRBV2 | CASSAYEQYF | TGTGCCAGCAGTGCCTACGAGCAGTACTTC
TRBJ2-7 | - | - | TRBV25-1 | CASLNEGEQYF | TGTGCCAGCCTCAATGAAGGCGAGCAGTACTTC
TRBJ2-1 | TRBD1 | - | TRBV6-5 | CASSYSRDRGRDEQFF | TGTGCCAGCAGTTACTCCCGTGACAGGGGGCGCGATGAGCAGTTCTTC
TRBJ2-7 | - | - | TRBV18 | CASSRTSGTSTYEQYF | TGTGCCAGCTCTCGGACCTCCGGGACTTCGACCTACGAGCAGTACTTC
TRBJ1-2 | - | - | TRBV10-3 | CAIAGLAQDGYTF | TGTGCCATCGCAGGACTGGCGCAGGATGGCTACACCTTC
TRBJ2-5 | - | - | TRBV30 | CAWRANTETQYF | TGTGCCTGGAGAGCCAACACTGAGACCCAGTACTTC
TRBJ2-7 | - | few | TRBV6-5 | CASQYEQYF | TGTGCCAGCCAGTACGAGCAGTACTTC
TRBJ2-7 | TRBD2 | - | TRBV5-1 | CASSSMRRGVYEQYF | TGCGCCAGCAGCTCCATGCGACGGGGGGTCTACGAGCAGTACTTC
TRBJ2-5 | TRBD1 | once | TRBV2 | CASTYRGTQYF | TGTGCCAGCACCTACAGGGGGACCCAGTACTTC
TRBJ2-6 | - | - | TRBV10-3 | CAIRRGGGTGANVLTF | TGTGCCATCAGGAGGGGAGGGGGCACTGGGGCCAACGTCCTGACTTTC
TRBJ2-2 | - | - | TRBV27 | CASSFHTGELFF | TGTGCCAGCAGTTTCCACACCGGGGAGCTGTTTTTT
TRBJ2-5 | - | - | TRBV7-2 | CASSRSRGQETQYF | TGTGCCAGCAGCCGAAGCAGGGGACAAGAGACCCAGTACTTC
TRBJ2-7 | - | once | TRBV6-5 | CASSYFTGAYEQYF | TGTGCCAGCAGTTATTTTACAGGCGCCTACGAGCAGTACTTC
TRBJ2-3 | - | once | TRBV15 | CATSRDQITDTQYF | TGTGCCACCAGCAGAGACCAAATCACAGATACGCAGTATTTT
TRBJ1-1 | - | - | TRBV7-9 | CASSRPKDQGEAFF | TGTGCCAGCAGCCGGCCTAAGGATCAGGGTGAAGCTTTCTTT
TRBJ2-3 | - | - | TRBV7-3 | CASSFFRGTDTQYF | TGTGCCAGCAGCTTTTTCCGGGGGACGGATACGCAGTATTTT
TRBJ1-5 | TRBD1 | once | TRBV4-1 | CASSPYRQGGNQPQHF | TGCGCCAGCAGCCCGTATCGACAGGGAGGGAATCAGCCCCAGCATTTT
TRBJ1-5 | TRBD1 | - | TRBV5-1 | CASSPRTGMNQPQHF | TGCGCCAGCAGCCCCAGGACAGGGATGAATCAGCCCCAGCATTTT
TRBJ2-4 | TRBD1 | - | TRBV6-5 | CASRETGVGIQYF | TGTGCCAGCAGAGAGACAGGGGTGGGCATTCAGTACTTC
TRBJ1-2 | - | - | TRBV29-1 | CSVDLILYGYTF | TGCAGCGTTGATCTGATCCTTTATGGCTACACCTTC
TRBJ2-7 | - | - | TRBV11-2 | CASSLGRWGEQYF | TGTGCCAGCAGCTTAGGACGGTGGGGCGAGCAGTACTTC
TRBJ1-3 | - | - | TRBV2 | CASSGGNTIYF | TGTGCCAGCAGTGGGGGGAACACCATATATTTT
TRBJ2-5 | TRBD1 | - | TRBV11-3 | CASSEVGQGVETQYF | TGTGCCAGCAGCGAGGTCGGACAGGGGGTCGAGACCCAGTACTTC
TRBJ1-1 | - | - | TRBV28 | CASINFRGNTEAFF | TGTGCCAGCATTAATTTCAGGGGTAACACTGAAGCTTTCTTT
TRBJ1-2 | TRBD1 | - | TRBV7-3 | CASSSTADRGRSGYTF | TGTGCCAGCAGCTCGACCGCCGACAGGGGGCGGAGTGGCTACACCTTC
TRBJ2-3 | TRBD2 | - | TRBV5-4 | CASSLVGGSTDTQYF | TGTGCCAGCAGCTTGGTCGGGGGGAGCACAGATACGCAGTATTTT
TRBJ1-2 | TRBD1 | - | TRBV5-1 | CASTEQGPNYGYTF | TGCGCCAGCACGGAACAGGGGCCTAACTATGGCTACACCTTC
TRBJ2-7 | - | few | TRBV29-1 | CSVSGPSVGEQYF | TGCAGCGTCTCGGGACCGAGCGTCGGGGAGCAGTACTTC
TRBJ2-3 | TRBD2 | once | TRBV10-3 | CAIRATSGRIEDTQYF | TGTGCCATCAGAGCCACTAGCGGGAGGATTGAAGATACGCAGTATTTT
TRBJ1-1 | TRBD1 | - | TRBV5-4 | CASSLGQGFMNTEAFF | TGTGCCAGCAGCCTCGGACAGGGTTTTATGAACACTGAAGCTTTCTTT